The clone carrying this T cell receptor beta chain has only a few counts. The target antigen is unknown. This sample stems from a study of T cell repertoires in cytomegalovirus infection. The wider study: Peptides in the study included HLA-C-restricted and HLA-B-restricted CMV epitopes. It was the public TCR beta signatures that indicated both CMV infection and matching HLA type. General study results and limits: HLA-C-restricted, CMV-specific TCR beta clonotypes were dominant ex vivo.

TCRdb analysed the reads with MiXCR anew, one entry per CDR3 protein. The sample carries tens of thousands of distinct CDR3 sequences, 15% to 25% recorded once. From germline, CDR1 is SGHAT and CDR2 FQNNGV. This CDR3 spans 15 amino acids. V was cut by 0 bases and J by 4 bases, with 10 bases left in between. The V call is TRBV11-2, the J call TRBJ2-4; D unclear. Sequenced here: CD8+ T cells from cultured PBMCs, sampled from culture after CMV antigen stimulation. The sequence came from a human donor in good health (CMV status not recorded). Some clones in this sample may be carry-over from other donors' samples. DNA of the CDR3: TGTGCCAGCAGCTTAGACCCGGGCCCAAAAAACATTCAGTACTTC. Translating it yields CASSLDPGPKNIQYF.